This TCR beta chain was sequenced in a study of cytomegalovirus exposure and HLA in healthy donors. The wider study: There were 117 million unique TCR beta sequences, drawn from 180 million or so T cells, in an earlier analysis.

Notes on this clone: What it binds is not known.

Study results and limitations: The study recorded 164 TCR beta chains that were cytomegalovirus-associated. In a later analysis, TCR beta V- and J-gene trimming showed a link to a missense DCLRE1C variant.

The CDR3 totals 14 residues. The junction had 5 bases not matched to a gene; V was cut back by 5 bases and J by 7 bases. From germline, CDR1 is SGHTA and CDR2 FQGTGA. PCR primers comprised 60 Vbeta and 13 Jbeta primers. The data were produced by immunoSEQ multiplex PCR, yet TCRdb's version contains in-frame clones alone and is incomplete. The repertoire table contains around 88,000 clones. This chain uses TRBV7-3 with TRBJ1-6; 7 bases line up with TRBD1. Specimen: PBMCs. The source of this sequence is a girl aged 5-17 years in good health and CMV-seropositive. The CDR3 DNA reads TGTGCCAGCAGCCCAGGGGGATCCAATTCACCCCTCCACTTT. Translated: CASSPGGSNSPLHF.